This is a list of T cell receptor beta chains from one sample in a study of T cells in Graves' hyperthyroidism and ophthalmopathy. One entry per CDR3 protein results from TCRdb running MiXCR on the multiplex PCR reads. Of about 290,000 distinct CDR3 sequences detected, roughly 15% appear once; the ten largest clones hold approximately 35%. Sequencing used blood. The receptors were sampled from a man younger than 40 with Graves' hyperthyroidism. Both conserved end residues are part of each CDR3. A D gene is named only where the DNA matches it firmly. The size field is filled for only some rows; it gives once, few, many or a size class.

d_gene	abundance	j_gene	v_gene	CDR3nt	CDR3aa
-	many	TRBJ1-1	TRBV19	TGTGCCAGTAGTATAGGGGTTTCGGACACTGAAGCTTTCTTT	CASSIGVSDTEAFF
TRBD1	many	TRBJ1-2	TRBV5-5	TGTGCCAGCAGCTTGGCTCCAGACAGGGTCTATGGCTACACCTTC	CASSLAPDRVYGYTF
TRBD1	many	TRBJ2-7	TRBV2	TGTGCCAGCCTAGTCGACTCCCTCCACAGGGGTTTGTTGGAGCAGTACTTC	CASLVDSLHRGLLEQYF
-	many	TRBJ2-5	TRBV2	TGTGCCAGCAGTGAAGCCCTCCAAGAGACCCAGTACTTC	CASSEALQETQYF
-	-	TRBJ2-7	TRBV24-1	TGTGCCACCAATGGGGGCAAGCAGTACTTC	CATNGGKQYF
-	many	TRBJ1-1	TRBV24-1	TGTGCCACCAGTGACGGATCTTCGAGGGCTTTCTTT	CATSDGSSRAFF
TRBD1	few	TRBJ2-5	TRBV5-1	TGCGCCAGCAGCTTGGGGACAGGGTCTGAAGAGACCCAGTACTTC	CASSLGTGSEETQYF
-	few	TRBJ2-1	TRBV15	TGTGCCACCAGTTCGTATCGGGAGCAGTTCTTC	CATSSYREQFF
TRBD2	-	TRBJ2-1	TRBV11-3	TGTGCCAGCAGCCTAGCGGGAGATCACAATGAGCAGTTCTTC	CASSLAGDHNEQFF
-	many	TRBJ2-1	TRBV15	TGTGCCACCAGCAGAGAGGCCCTCAATGAGCAGTTCTTC	CATSREALNEQFF